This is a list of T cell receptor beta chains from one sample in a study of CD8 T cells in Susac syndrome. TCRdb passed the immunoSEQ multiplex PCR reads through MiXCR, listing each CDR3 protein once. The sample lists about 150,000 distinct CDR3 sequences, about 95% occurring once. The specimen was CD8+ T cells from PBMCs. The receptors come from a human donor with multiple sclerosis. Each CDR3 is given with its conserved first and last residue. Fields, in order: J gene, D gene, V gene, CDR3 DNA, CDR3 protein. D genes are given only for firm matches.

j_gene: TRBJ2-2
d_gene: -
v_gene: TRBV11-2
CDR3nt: TGTGCCAGCAGCTTACGGGCAGGCCCCAAACCGAACACCGGGGAGCTGTTTTTT
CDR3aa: CASSLRAGPKPNTGELFF

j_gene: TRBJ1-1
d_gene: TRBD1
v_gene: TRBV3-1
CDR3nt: TGTGCCAGCAGCCATGGGACAGGGCCGAGCACTGAAGCTTTCTTT
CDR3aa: CASSHGTGPSTEAFF

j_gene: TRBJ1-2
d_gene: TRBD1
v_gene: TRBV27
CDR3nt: TGTGCCAGCACTCCTCCGGGACAGGGACCCCCCGCCTTC
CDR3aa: CASTPPGQGPPAF

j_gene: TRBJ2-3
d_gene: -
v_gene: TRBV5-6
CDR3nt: TGTGCCAGCAGCTTGCCGCCTTGGGTTTCAGATACGCAGTATTTT
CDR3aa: CASSLPPWVSDTQYF

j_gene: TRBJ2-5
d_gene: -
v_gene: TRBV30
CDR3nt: TGTGCCTGGAAGGGAGCCGCGCGAGAGACCCAGTACTTC
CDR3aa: CAWKGAARETQYF

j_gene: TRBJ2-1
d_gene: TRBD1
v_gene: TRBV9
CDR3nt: TGTGCCAGCAGCGGAAACTCACAGGGGCGGTTGTACAATGAGCAGTTCTTC
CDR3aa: CASSGNSQGRLYNEQFF

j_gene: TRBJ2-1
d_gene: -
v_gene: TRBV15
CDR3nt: TGTGCCACCAGCCGGAGAGGGCAGGGGATCTACAATGAGCAGTTCTTC
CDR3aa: CATSRRGQGIYNEQFF

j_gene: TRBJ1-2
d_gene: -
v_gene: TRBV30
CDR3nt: TGTGCCTGGAGTGTATCTGGGGAAGGCTACACCTTC
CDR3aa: CAWSVSGEGYTF

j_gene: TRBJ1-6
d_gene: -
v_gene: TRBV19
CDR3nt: TGTGCCAGTAGTCCCGGGGATAGCTCACCCCTCCACTTT
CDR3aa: CASSPGDSSPLHF

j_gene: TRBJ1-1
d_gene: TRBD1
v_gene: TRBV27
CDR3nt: TGTGCCAGCAGTTTGGCCCGGCAGGGGGGCACTGAAGCTTTCTTT
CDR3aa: CASSLARQGGTEAFF

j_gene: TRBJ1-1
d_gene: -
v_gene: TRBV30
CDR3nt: TGTGCCTGGAGTCATAACCAGGGACCTCTGAACACTGAAGCTTTCTTT
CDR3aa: CAWSHNQGPLNTEAFF

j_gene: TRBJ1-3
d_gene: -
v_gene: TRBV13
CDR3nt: TGTGCCAGCAGCTCCGGACGGACCTCTGGAAACACCATATATTTT
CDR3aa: CASSSGRTSGNTIYF

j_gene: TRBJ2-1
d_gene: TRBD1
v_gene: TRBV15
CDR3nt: TGTGCCACCAGCACCACAGGGGGTGAGCAGTTCTTC
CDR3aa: CATSTTGGEQFF

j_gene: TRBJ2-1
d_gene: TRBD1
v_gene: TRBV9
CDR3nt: TGTGCCTCCCAACAGGGGGGTGTCTCCTACAATGAGCAGTTCTTC
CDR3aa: CASQQGGVSYNEQFF

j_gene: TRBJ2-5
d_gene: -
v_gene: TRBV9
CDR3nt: TGTGCCAGCAGCCCTCCGGCGGAGACCCAGTACTTC
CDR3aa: CASSPPAETQYF

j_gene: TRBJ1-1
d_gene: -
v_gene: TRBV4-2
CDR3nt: TGTGCCAGCAGCCGCCTACAGGACTGGAACACTGAAGCTTTCTTT
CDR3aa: CASSRLQDWNTEAFF